At least ten counts were recorded for the clone carrying this TCR beta chain. Its antigen is not identified. PCR was performed a second time for 7 to 11 cycles using a sample-barcoded 5' primer and a J-beta primer mix. A single record per CDR3 protein comes from TCRdb applying MiXCR to the 5' RACE reads. Altogether just under 900,000 distinct CDR3 sequences are present, 29% being singletons, with the ten largest covering around 15%. The sample originates from a study of blood T cells in healthy people across ages. Study-level information: Per every two T cells, about one barcoded beta molecule was captured by template switching.

General study points: Measured against age, TCR beta diversity per million T cells decreased in a roughly linear manner.

This clonotype was obtained from a woman over 75 in good health. Sequenced input: blood.

CDR3 sequence reads: CASSRVQNYGYTF. The CDR3 region has the DNA TGTGCCAGCAGTCGGGTACAGAACTATGGCTACACCTTC. The rearrangement links TRBV6-1 to TRBJ1-2; no clear D. The CDR3 consists of 13 residues. The germline V and J ends were trimmed by 5 bases and 2 bases, with 9 bases remaining between them. Germline loops: CDR1 MNHNS, CDR2 SASEGT.